This is a list of T cell receptor beta chains from one sample in a study of blood T cell repertoires in COVID-19. Clones were read by immunoSEQ multiplex PCR, and TCRdb kept only the in-frame ones, dropping some. In the table there are over 200,000 clones, just under 90% of which are singletons. Sequencing was done on a sample of peripheral blood. Receptor source: a young man with COVID-19, enrolled during active disease. Both conserved end residues are part of each CDR3. The D gene is left open where the match is weak. Only part of the rows carry a size: once, few, many, or a class if the clone is expanded.

clone size	D gene	V gene	J gene	CDR3 protein	CDR3 DNA
NA	NA	TRBV19	TRBJ2-3	CASSLTGSRSDTQYF	TGTGCCAGTAGTCTAACAGGTTCCCGCTCCGATACGCAGTATTTT
NA	NA	TRBV6-5	TRBJ1-1	CASSYEGSMNTEAFF	TGTGCCAGCAGTTACGAGGGATCCATGAACACTGAAGCTTTCTTT
NA	TRBD2	TRBV7-8	TRBJ2-1	CASSQTSGGADEQFF	TGTGCCAGCAGCCAGACTAGCGGGGGGGCCGACGAGCAGTTCTTC
NA	TRBD1	TRBV15	TRBJ1-1	CATSRTGDTEAFF	TGTGCCACCAGCAGAACAGGGGACACTGAAGCTTTCTTT
once	TRBD2	TRBV18	TRBJ2-1	CASSQRTSGTVYNEQFF	TGTGCCAGCTCACAACGGACTAGCGGGACGGTCTACAATGAGCAGTTCTTC
NA	TRBD1	TRBV19	TRBJ2-1	CASIDLPGRGLNEQFF	TGTGCCAGTATTGATCTACCGGGAAGGGGGCTCAATGAGCAGTTCTTC
NA	NA	TRBV2	TRBJ1-1	CASFKEMNTEAFF	TGTGCCAGCTTTAAGGAGATGAACACTGAAGCTTTCTTT
NA	TRBD1	TRBV10-3	TRBJ1-4	CAISPGTGFNEKLFF	TGTGCCATCAGTCCCGGGACAGGGTTCAATGAGAAACTGTTTTTT
NA	TRBD1	TRBV9	TRBJ2-5	CASSPHPWDSQETQYF	TGTGCCAGCAGCCCACACCCCTGGGACAGCCAAGAGACCCAGTACTTC
NA	TRBD1	TRBV5-1	TRBJ1-6	CASSQGQGQNSPLHF	TGCGCCAGCAGCCAAGGACAGGGACAAAATTCACCCCTCCACTTT
few	NA	TRBV27	TRBJ1-5	CASSFRGLGQPQHF	TGTGCCAGCAGTTTTAGAGGGTTGGGTCAGCCCCAGCATTTT
NA	NA	TRBV11-2	TRBJ1-1	CASRVFGEREAFF	TGTGCCAGCAGGGTCTTCGGGGAACGGGAAGCTTTCTTT
NA	NA	TRBV4-3	TRBJ2-3	CASSQVGPGADTQYF	TGCGCCAGCAGCCAAGTTGGCCCCGGGGCAGATACGCAGTATTTT
once	NA	TRBV6-2/TRBV6-3	TRBJ1-1	CASSYPTDQETGNTEAFF	TGTGCCAGCAGTTACCCCACGGACCAAGAAACAGGGAACACTGAAGCTTTCTTT
NA	TRBD2	TRBV6-5	TRBJ2-3	CASRGLAGRPDTQYF	TGTGCCAGCAGAGGACTAGCGGGCAGACCAGATACGCAGTATTTT